Listed below are T cell receptor beta chains from one sample, sequenced in a study of blood T cell repertoires in COVID-19. The data were produced by immunoSEQ multiplex PCR, yet TCRdb's version contains in-frame clones alone and is incomplete. This table has 250,000 to 300,000 clones, more than 80% appearing once. Sequenced input: PBMCs or T cells enriched from blood (not recorded which). These receptors were taken from a woman in her 30s who had recovered from COVID-19. Both conserved end residues are part of each CDR3. D genes are given only for firm matches. Rows give clone size only sometimes, using once, few, many, or a class for an expanded clone.

>TRBV27|TRBJ2-3|.|.
CASSPSALYSTDTQYF
TGTGCCAGCAGTCCCTCCGCACTGTATAGCACAGATACGCAGTATTTT
>TRBV7-2|TRBJ2-5|.|.
CASSLSRVETQYF
TGTGCCAGCAGCTTAAGCAGGGTGGAGACCCAGTACTTC
>TRBV5-5|TRBJ2-1|.|TRBD2
CASSQAGVIYNEQFF
TGTGCCAGCAGCCAAGCGGGAGTGATCTACAATGAGCAGTTCTTC
>TRBV28|TRBJ1-1|.|.
CASSPEQYTEAFF
TGTGCCAGCAGCCCGGAGCAGTACACTGAAGCTTTCTTT
>TRBV5-5|TRBJ2-7|.|.
CASSPTERSYEQYF
TGTGCCAGCAGTCCGACAGAGCGCTCCTACGAGCAGTACTTC
>TRBV5-1|TRBJ1-2|.|TRBD1
CASSVRDSYGYTF
TGCGCCAGCAGCGTAAGGGACAGCTATGGCTACACCTTC
>TRBV6-2/TRBV6-3|TRBJ2-1|.|TRBD2
CASSDPQAGGPGEQFF
TGTGCCAGCAGTGACCCCCAAGCGGGAGGGCCAGGGGAGCAGTTCTTC
>TRBV5-1|TRBJ2-7|.|.
CASSFSGTLVYEQYF
TGCGCCAGCAGCTTCTCCGGGACTCTGGTATACGAGCAGTACTTC
>TRBV25-1|TRBJ1-3|.|.
CASSAGEGGRPGNTIYF
TGTGCCAGCAGTGCCGGGGAGGGAGGTCGGCCTGGAAACACCATATATTTT
>TRBV28|TRBJ1-6|.|TRBD1
CASSSTGYNSPLHF
TGTGCCAGCAGTTCGACAGGGTATAATTCACCCCTCCACTTT
>TRBV28|TRBJ2-5|few|.
CASDRYGETQYF
TGTGCCAGCGACAGGTATGGAGAGACCCAGTACTTC
>TRBV6-5|TRBJ2-3|.|.
CASSQTVLEQDTQYF
TGTGCCAGCAGCCAAACGGTTCTAGAACAAGATACGCAGTATTTT
>TRBV4-1|TRBJ1-2|.|TRBD1
CASSQTGQGSYGYTF
TGCGCCAGCAGCCAAACGGGACAGGGAAGTTATGGCTACACCTTC
>TRBV7-2|TRBJ2-2|.|.
CASTQIFREAGELFF
TGTGCCAGCACCCAAATCTTTAGGGAGGCCGGGGAGCTGTTTTTT
>TRBV9|TRBJ2-1|.|TRBD1
CASSFRQGSQPINNEQFF
TGTGCCAGCAGCTTCCGACAGGGGTCCCAACCGATAAACAATGAGCAGTTCTTC
>TRBV18|TRBJ2-5|.|TRBD1
CASSPDRGANIQETQYF
TGTGCCAGCTCACCGGACAGGGGCGCGAACATACAAGAGACCCAGTACTTC
>TRBV6-5|TRBJ1-2|once|TRBD1
CASSLNNRGLDGYTF
TGTGCCAGCAGTTTGAACAACAGGGGGCTGGATGGCTACACCTTC
>TRBV3-1/TRBV3-2|TRBJ2-5|.|TRBD2
CASRSTSGEETQYF
TGTGCCAGCAGATCCACTAGCGGGGAAGAGACCCAGTACTTC
>TRBV27|TRBJ1-4|.|.
CASSLTRGQGLGWVSEIEKLFF
TGTGCCAGCAGTTTAACGCGAGGGCAGGGGCTAGGGTGGGTGAGCGAAATTGAAAAACTGTTTTTT
>TRBV23-1|TRBJ2-7|.|TRBD1
CASSPKVDRNTYEQYF
TGCGCCAGCAGTCCCAAAGTGGACAGGAATACCTACGAGCAGTACTTC
>TRBV15|TRBJ1-5|.|.
CATSRLEQTIPEPQHF
TGTGCCACCAGCAGACTGGAACAGACGATACCCGAGCCCCAGCATTTT
>TRBV6-5|TRBJ1-4|.|.
CASSPDSNEKLFF
TGTGCCAGCAGTCCGGACAGTAATGAAAAACTGTTTTTT
>TRBV5-1|TRBJ2-7|.|TRBD1
CASSDFPGQTYEQYF
TGCGCCAGCAGCGACTTCCCGGGACAGACTTACGAGCAGTACTTC
>TRBV7-8|TRBJ1-1|.|.
CASSAQQGSNTEAFF
TGTGCCAGCAGCGCCCAACAGGGCTCGAACACTGAAGCTTTCTTT
>TRBV29-1|TRBJ2-1|.|.
CSVGRDINNEQFF
TGCAGCGTGGGACGGGACATTAACAATGAGCAGTTCTTC
>TRBV5-6|TRBJ1-4|.|.
CASSPPGDSVNGEKLFF
TGTGCCAGCAGCCCCCCGGGTGACAGCGTGAATGGTGAAAAACTGTTTTTT
>TRBV28|TRBJ1-4|.|.
CASFPWQGGIKRHEKLFF
TGTGCCAGCTTCCCCTGGCAGGGAGGAATTAAGCGGCATGAAAAACTGTTTTTT